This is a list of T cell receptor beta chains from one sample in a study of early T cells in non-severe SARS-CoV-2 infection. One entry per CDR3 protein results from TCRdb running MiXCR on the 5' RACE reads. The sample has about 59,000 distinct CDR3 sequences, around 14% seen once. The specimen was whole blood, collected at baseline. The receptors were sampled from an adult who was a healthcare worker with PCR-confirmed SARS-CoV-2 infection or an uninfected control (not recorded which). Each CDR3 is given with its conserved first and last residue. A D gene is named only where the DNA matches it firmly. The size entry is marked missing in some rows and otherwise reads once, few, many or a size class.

CASSQDSGGGRNIQYF,TGTGCCAGCAGCCAAGATAGCGGGGGGGGCAGGAACATTCAGTACTTC,TRBJ2-4,TRBV3-1,-,TRBD2
CASSLMGTEVEKLFF,TGCGCCAGCAGCTTGATGGGGACAGAGGTTGAAAAACTGTTTTTT,TRBJ1-4,TRBV5-1,many,TRBD1
CASRGQGVDTQYF,TGTGCCAGTAGGGGACAGGGGGTGGATACGCAGTATTTT,TRBJ2-3,TRBV19,-,TRBD1
CASSEARGEAGGTDTQYF,TGTGCCAGCAGTGAAGCGCGAGGGGAAGCGGGAGGCACAGATACGCAGTATTTT,TRBJ2-3,TRBV2,medium-sized,TRBD2
CASSHPGHDSGNTIYF,TGTGCCAGCAGCCATCCGGGTCATGACTCTGGAAACACCATATATTTT,TRBJ1-3,TRBV7-6,medium-sized,-
CASSPSAAKNIQYF,TGTGCCAGCTCACCATCAGCAGCCAAAAACATTCAGTACTTC,TRBJ2-4,TRBV18,few,-
CASSQFPGQQYEQYF,TGCGCCAGCAGCCAATTCCCGGGACAGCAATACGAGCAGTACTTC,TRBJ2-7,TRBV4-3,-,TRBD1
CASRLKGRELFF,TGTGCCAGCAGGCTGAAGGGGAGGGAGCTGTTTTTT,TRBJ2-2,TRBV5-5,-,-
CASSRTGPDNEQFF,TGTGCCAGCTCCCGAACGGGACCCGACAATGAGCAGTTCTTC,TRBJ2-1,TRBV18,-,-
CASSLEAGTGTGNTIYF,TGTGCCAGCAGCTTAGAGGCCGGGACAGGAACTGGAAACACCATATATTTT,TRBJ1-3,TRBV11-2,few,TRBD1
CASSRRGSSYEQNF,TGTGCCAGCAGCCGACGGGGGAGCAGCTACGAGCAGAACTTC,TRBJ2-7,TRBV27,-,-
CASTPFGGIGSTDTQYF,TGTGCCAGCACCCCTTTTGGAGGCATCGGAAGCACAGATACGCAGTATTTT,TRBJ2-3,TRBV6-2/TRBV6-3,few,-
CASSQDEGANSPLHF,TGCGCCAGCAGCCAAGATGAGGGGGCAAATTCACCCCTCCACTTT,TRBJ1-6,TRBV4-1,-,TRBD1
CASSLGDRVGEQFF,TGTGCCAGCAGCTTAGGCGACCGGGTCGGTGAGCAGTTCTTC,TRBJ2-1,TRBV7-6,-,-
CASSMGTPNYGYTF,TGTGCCAGCAGCATGGGGACCCCTAACTATGGCTACACCTTC,TRBJ1-2,TRBV11-2,few,-
CASSPPGSPAKNIQYF,TGTGCCAGCTCACCACCAGGCTCGCCAGCCAAAAACATTCAGTACTTC,TRBJ2-4,TRBV18,few,-
CASSLTAQMNTEAFF,TGTGCCAGCAGTTTGACAGCCCAAATGAACACTGAAGCTTTCTTT,TRBJ1-1,TRBV28,-,-
CASSVVGQGSTDTQYF,TGTGCCAGCAGCGTAGTAGGCCAGGGGAGCACAGATACGCAGTATTTT,TRBJ2-3,TRBV9,few,-
CASSLREGGKLFF,TGTGCCAGCAGCTTACGGGAGGGCGGAAAACTGTTTTTT,TRBJ1-4,TRBV11-2,many,-
CASSRTSRYNEQFF,TGTGCCAGCAGTCGGACTAGCAGATACAATGAGCAGTTCTTC,TRBJ2-1,TRBV6-5,few,TRBD2
CASSFGRGSYNSPLHF,TGTGCCAGCAGCTTCGGGAGGGGCAGCTATAATTCACCCCTCCACTTT,TRBJ1-6,TRBV13,few,-
CASSPGTSGGTPSSYNEQFF,TGTGCCAGCAGCCCCGGGACTAGCGGGGGAACCCCTAGCTCCTACAATGAGCAGTTCTTC,TRBJ2-1,TRBV7-2,few,TRBD2
CSPGPNYGYTF,TGCAGCCCGGGCCCTAACTATGGCTACACCTTC,TRBJ1-2,TRBV29-1,-,-
CASSTWGQSNQPQHF,TGTGCCAGCAGCACCTGGGGACAAAGCAATCAGCCCCAGCATTTT,TRBJ1-5,TRBV7-2,many,-
CASSQIAGDLTDTQYF,TGTGCCAGCAGTCAAATAGCGGGAGATCTCACAGATACGCAGTATTTT,TRBJ2-3,TRBV7-8,few,TRBD2
CASSLELGGTAYTEAFF,TGCGCCAGCAGCTTGGAATTAGGTGGCACCGCTTACACTGAAGCTTTCTTT,TRBJ1-1,TRBV5-1,-,-
CASSLGTGLGNTEAFF,TGTGCCAGCAGCTTAGGGACAGGGCTAGGGAACACTGAAGCTTTCTTT,TRBJ1-1,TRBV5-6,few,TRBD1
CASSPSRGEETQYF,TGTGCCAGCTCACCCAGCAGGGGGGAAGAGACCCAGTACTTC,TRBJ2-5,TRBV18,-,-